Following are 14 T cell receptor beta chains from one sample sequenced in a study of blood T cell repertoires in COVID-19. Measured with immunoSEQ multiplex PCR; TCRdb has only the in-frame clones, and not every one. The table lists a few hundred thousand clones, 85% to 90% of them singletons. The material sequenced was PBMCs or T cells enriched from blood (not recorded which). Every receptor here comes from a man aged 25-40 years who had recovered from COVID-19.

The rearrangement links TRBV28 to TRBJ2-1; TRBD2 is a possible D gene (5 bases). The CDR3 loop spans 14 amino acids. V was shortened by 8 bases and J by 6 bases, with 17 bases between the two germline ends. Germline CDR1 reads MDHEN; CDR2 reads SYDVKM. The CDR3 nucleotides read TGTGCCAGCCTCCACCCCGGACTTCTCAATGAGCAGTTCTTC. Translating gives CASLHPGLLNEQFF.

The chain couples TRBV18 to TRBJ1-3, with D tentatively TRBD1 (6 bases). Germline CDR1 reads KGHSH; CDR2 reads LQKENI. The CDR3 totals 16 residues. V lost 1 base to trimming and J lost 3 bases, with 13 bases between them. The chain's CDR3 is CASSPQRQADGNTIYF. In DNA form, the CDR3 reads TGTGCCAGCTCACCACAGCGACAGGCAGATGGAAACACCATATATTTT.

This sequence joins TRBV30 and TRBJ1-1; 8 bases are shared with TRBD1. CDR1 is GTSNPN, CDR2 SVGIG, per germline (reference sequence). The CDR3 is made up of 18 amino acids. V was clipped by 2 bases and J by 4 bases; unmatched bases: 18. In nucleotides, the CDR3 is TGTGCCTGGAGTCTATCCCGAAGAGACAGGGGACGGGCCACTGAAGCTTTCTTT. Translated, it gives CAWSLSRRDRGRATEAFF.

The chain links TRBV2 to TRBJ2-1, with 8 bases that match TRBD2. The V and J ends lost 4 bases and 0 bases, in that order; junction bases with no gene match: 2. The CDR3 loop spans 15 amino acids. Germline V gene sequence: CDR1 SNHLY, CDR2 FYNNEI. Here the CDR3 reads CASSAGTSSYNEQFF. The DNA of the CDR3 is TGTGCCAGCAGTGCCGGGACTAGCTCCTACAATGAGCAGTTCTTC.

The chain combines TRBV10-3 with TRBJ2-1, with 7 bases lining up with TRBD2. The germline V gene encodes CDR1 ENHRY and CDR2 SYGVKD. The J segment lost 9 bases and the V segment lost 6 bases, leaving 26 bases of the junction unmatched. This CDR3 spans 19 amino acids. CDR3 in DNA: TGTGCCATCAGCCCCTCGCGCCTGGGATCCGGGGAGGGTAGGAGTGAGCAGTTCTTC. It is translated as CAISPSRLGSGEGRSEQFF.

The V and J genes are TRBV6-5 and TRBJ2-5, with 7 bases lining up with TRBD1. The V gene end was trimmed by 4 bases and the J gene end by 4 bases; junction bases not matched to a gene: 9. Germline CDR1 reads MNHEY; CDR2 reads SVGAGI. The CDR3 runs 15 residues. Here the CDR3 DNA reads TGTGCCAGCAGTTTCCGGGAAGGGGGCTTAGAGACCCAGTACTTC. It specifies CASSFREGGLETQYF.

CDR3 region: CASSLYAGVRTGELFF. The CDR3 DNA reads as TGTGCCAGCAGTTTATATGCGGGAGTACGTACCGGGGAGCTGTTTTTT. The chain is built from TRBV27 and TRBJ2-2, with 7 nucleotides matching TRBD2. V was pared by 1 base and J by 5 bases, with 7 bases of the junction left unmatched. The V gene's germline CDR1 is MNHEY and CDR2 SMNVEV (reference sequence). The CDR3 loop spans 16 amino acids.

The genes are TRBV20-1 and TRBJ1-2; D remains ambiguous. Germline values: CDR1 DFQATT, CDR2 SNEGSKA (reference sequence). The CDR3 spans 11 residues. V was shortened by 5 bases and J by 2 bases, with 6 bases between the two germline ends. CDR3 residues: CSAEQNYGYTF. The CDR3, as DNA: TGCAGTGCTGAACAGAACTATGGCTACACCTTC.

J is TRBJ2-2 and V is TRBV19, with 9 bases identical to TRBD1. CDR1 is LNHDA, CDR2 SQIVND, per germline (reference sequence). After removal of 1 base from V and 6 bases from J, the junction contained 6 bases not matched to a gene. This CDR3 has 16 residues. The CDR3 reads CASSIVGGQGAGELFF. In DNA, the CDR3 is TGTGCCAGTAGTATAGTGGGGGGACAGGGTGCCGGGGAGCTGTTTTTT.

This sequence joins TRBV19 and TRBJ2-7, with TRBD2 matching over 9 bases. The J segment lost 0 bases and the V segment lost 10 bases, leaving 4 bases of the junction unmatched. The CDR3 contains 13 residues. Germline lookup yields CDR1 LNHDA and CDR2 SQIVND (reference sequence). The CDR3 DNA follows: TGTGCCACCCAGCGGGGGGTCTCCTACGAGCAGTACTTC. This gives the protein CATQRGVSYEQYF.

The chain couples TRBV7-9 to TRBJ2-1; 7 bases agree with TRBD1. The CDR3 consists of 16 residues. Germline values: CDR1 SEHNR, CDR2 FQNEAQ (reference sequence). Trimming took 0 bases from V and 5 from J; bases not matched to a gene: 7. CDR3 nucleotide sequence: TGTGCCAGCAGCTTAGCGCTGACAGGGCTCGACAATGAGCAGTTCTTC. Its translation: CASSLALTGLDNEQFF.

The J gene is TRBJ1-1, the V gene TRBV29-1; TRBD1 is a possible D gene (5 bases). CDR3 length: 13 amino acids. V was cut by 7 bases and J by 0 bases, with 12 bases left in between. Germline values: CDR1 SQVTM, CDR2 ANQGSEA. CDR3 residues: CSGVDRVNTEAFF. CDR3 in DNA: TGCAGCGGTGTCGACAGAGTGAACACTGAAGCTTTCTTT.

The rearrangement links TRBV7-2 to TRBJ2-7; maybe TRBD2 (5 bases). Germline CDR1 and CDR2: SGHTA and FQGNSA. The CDR3 is 13 residues long. With 1 base removed from V and 7 bases from J, the gap between germline ends came to 11 bases. CDR3 sequence reads: CASSLERSREQYF. Here the CDR3 DNA reads TGTGCCAGCAGCTTAGAGCGGTCGCGGGAGCAGTACTTC.

The chain links TRBV4-2 to TRBJ2-5; the D is unclear. CDR1 is LGHNA, CDR2 YNFKEQ, per germline. Trimming cost V 0 bases and J 5 bases, with 7 bases left between them. The CDR3 contains 13 residues. The CDR3 DNA sequence: TGTGCCAGCAGCCAAGATTCCTCGGAGACCCAGTACTTC. As protein: CASSQDSSETQYF.